These 3 T cell receptor beta chains share one sample of origin, sequenced in a study of cytomegalovirus exposure and HLA in healthy donors. Primers for the PCR totalled 60 Vbeta and 13 Jbeta. Profiled with immunoSEQ multiplex PCR; TCRdb holds only in-frame clones, not every one. The sample holds roughly 120,000 clones, approximately 80% seen once. The sample consisted of PBMCs. The receptor source for this set is a human donor in good health.

CDR3 nucleotides: TGTGCCAGCACCGCCAACAGGAATCAGCCCCAGCATTTT. Amino acids: CASTANRNQPQHF. The V gene is TRBV28, the J gene TRBJ1-5; D might be TRBD1 (5 bases). Per the germline V gene, CDR1 is MDHEN and CDR2 is SYDVKM. The CDR3 loop spans 13 amino acids. V dropped 7 bases and J dropped 4 bases, with 11 bases sitting between them.

The V and J genes are TRBV7-2 and TRBJ2-2; D is unresolved. There are 15 residues in the CDR3. V lost 2 bases to trimming and J lost 0 bases, with 7 bases between them. The germline gives CDR1 SGHTA, CDR2 FQGNSA. CDR3 region: CASSLWASNTGELFF. DNA for the CDR3: TGTGCCAGCAGCTTATGGGCGTCGAACACCGGGGAGCTGTTTTTT.

V gene TRBV6-5 combines with J gene TRBJ2-2; 9 bases are a match to TRBD2. Looked up from germline, CDR1 is MNHEY and CDR2 is SVGAGI. With 10 bases clipped from V and 1 base from J, the junction kept 7 bases outside the gene matches. CDR3 length: 15 residues. DNA for the CDR3: TGTGCCACCTTTAGCGGGAGAAGGAACACCGGGGAGCTGTTTTTT. Its protein is CATFSGRRNTGELFF.